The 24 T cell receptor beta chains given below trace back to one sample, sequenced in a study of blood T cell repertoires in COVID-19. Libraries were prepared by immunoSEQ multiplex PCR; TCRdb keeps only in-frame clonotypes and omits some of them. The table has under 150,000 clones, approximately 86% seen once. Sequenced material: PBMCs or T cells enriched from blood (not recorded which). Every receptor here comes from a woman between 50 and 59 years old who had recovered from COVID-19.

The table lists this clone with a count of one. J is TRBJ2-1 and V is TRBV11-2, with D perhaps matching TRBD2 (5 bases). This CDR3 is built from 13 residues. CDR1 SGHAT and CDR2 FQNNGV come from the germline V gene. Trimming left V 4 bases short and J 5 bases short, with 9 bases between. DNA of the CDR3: TGTGCCAGCAGCTCCCTGGGAGACAATGAGCAGTTCTTC. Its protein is CASSSLGDNEQFF. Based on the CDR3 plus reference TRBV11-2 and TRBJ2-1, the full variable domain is EAGVAQSPRYKIIEKRQSVAFWCNPISGHATLYWYQQILGQGPKLLIQFQNNGVVDDSQLPKDRFSAERLKGVDSTLKIQPAKLEDSAVYLCASSSLGDNEQFFGPGTRLTVL.

CDR3 protein: CASSGGQTHGYTF. CDR3 sequence (DNA): TGTGCCAGCAGCGGAGGACAGACCCATGGCTACACCTTC. This sequence joins TRBV5-6 and TRBJ1-2, with a tentative D call TRBD1 (6 bases). CDR1 and CDR2 from the germline V gene are SGHDT and YYEEEE. The CDR3 totals 13 residues. With 4 bases removed from V and 6 bases from J, the gap between germline ends came to 13 bases.

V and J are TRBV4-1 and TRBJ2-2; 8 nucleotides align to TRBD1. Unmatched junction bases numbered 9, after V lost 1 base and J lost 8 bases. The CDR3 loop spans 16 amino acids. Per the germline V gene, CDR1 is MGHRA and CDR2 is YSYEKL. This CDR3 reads CASSQADRALKGELFF. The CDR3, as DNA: TGCGCCAGCAGCCAAGCGGACAGGGCTCTCAAAGGGGAGCTGTTTTTT.

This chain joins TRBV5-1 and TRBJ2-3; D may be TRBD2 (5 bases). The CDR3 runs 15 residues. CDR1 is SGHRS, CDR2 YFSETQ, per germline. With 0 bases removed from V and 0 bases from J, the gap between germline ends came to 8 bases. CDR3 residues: CASSLGLASTDTQYF. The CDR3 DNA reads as TGCGCCAGCAGCTTGGGCCTAGCCAGCACAGATACGCAGTATTTT.

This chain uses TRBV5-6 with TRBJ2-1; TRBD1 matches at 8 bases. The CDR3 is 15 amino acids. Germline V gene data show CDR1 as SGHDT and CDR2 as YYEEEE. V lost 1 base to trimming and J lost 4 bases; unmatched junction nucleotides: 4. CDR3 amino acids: CASSLQGQDYNEQFF. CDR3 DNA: TGTGCCAGCAGCTTGCAGGGACAGGATTACAATGAGCAGTTCTTC.

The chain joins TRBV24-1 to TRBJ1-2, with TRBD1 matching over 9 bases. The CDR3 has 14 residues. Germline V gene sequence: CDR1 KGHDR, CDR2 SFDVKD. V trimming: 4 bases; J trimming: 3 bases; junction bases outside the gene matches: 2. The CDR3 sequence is CATSDGTGYYGYTF. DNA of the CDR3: TGTGCCACCAGTGACGGGACAGGGTACTATGGCTACACCTTC.

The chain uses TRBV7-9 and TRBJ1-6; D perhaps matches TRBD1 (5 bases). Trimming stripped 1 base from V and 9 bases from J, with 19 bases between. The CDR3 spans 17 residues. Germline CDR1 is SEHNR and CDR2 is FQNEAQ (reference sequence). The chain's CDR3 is CASSLVGQPRGGSPLHF. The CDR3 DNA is TGTGCCAGCAGCTTAGTGGGGCAGCCCCGTGGTGGTTCACCCCTCCACTTT. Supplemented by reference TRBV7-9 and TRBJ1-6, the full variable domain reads DTGVSQNPRHKITKRGQNVTFRCDPISEHNRLYWYRQTLGQGPEFLTYFQNEAQLEKSRLLSDRFSAERPKGSFSTLEIQRTEQGDSAMYLCASSLVGQPRGGSPLHFGNGTRLTVT.

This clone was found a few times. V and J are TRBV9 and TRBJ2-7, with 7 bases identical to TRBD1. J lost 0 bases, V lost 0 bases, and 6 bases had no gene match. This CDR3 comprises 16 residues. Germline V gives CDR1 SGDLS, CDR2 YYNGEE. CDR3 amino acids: CASSVGAGGSSYEQYF. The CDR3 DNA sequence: TGTGCCAGCAGCGTAGGCGCAGGGGGAAGCTCCTACGAGCAGTACTTC.

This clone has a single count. The CDR3 coding sequence is TGTGCCAGCATAACGGACTGGAATAATTCACCCCTCCACTTT. It codes for CASITDWNNSPLHF. This sequence joins TRBV2 and TRBJ1-6; D uncertain. The CDR3 is made up of 14 amino acids. V gave up 7 bases and J gave up 5 bases, with 12 bases separating them. Germline V CDR1 and CDR2: SNHLY, FYNNEI. Using reference TRBV2 and TRBJ1-6 for the parts outside the CDR3, the full variable domain is EPEVTQTPSHQVTQMGQEVILRCVPISNHLYFYWYRQILGQKVEFLVSFYNNEISEKSEIFDDQFSVERPDGSNFTLKIRSTKLEDSAMYFCASITDWNNSPLHFGNGTRLTVT.

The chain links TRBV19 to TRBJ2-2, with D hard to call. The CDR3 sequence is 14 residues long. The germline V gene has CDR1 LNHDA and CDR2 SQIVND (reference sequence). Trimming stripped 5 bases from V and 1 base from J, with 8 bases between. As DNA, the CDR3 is TGTGCCAGTAGTCGGAGTGTGAACACCGGGGAGCTGTTTTTT. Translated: CASSRSVNTGELFF.

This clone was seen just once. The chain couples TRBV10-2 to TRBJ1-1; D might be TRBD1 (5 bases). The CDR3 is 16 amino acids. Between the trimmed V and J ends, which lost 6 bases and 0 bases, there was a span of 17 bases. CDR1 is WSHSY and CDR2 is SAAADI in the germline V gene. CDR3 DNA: TGCGCCAGCAGGACGAAGTGGGGCACAATGAACACTGAAGCTTTCTTT. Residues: CASRTKWGTMNTEAFF.

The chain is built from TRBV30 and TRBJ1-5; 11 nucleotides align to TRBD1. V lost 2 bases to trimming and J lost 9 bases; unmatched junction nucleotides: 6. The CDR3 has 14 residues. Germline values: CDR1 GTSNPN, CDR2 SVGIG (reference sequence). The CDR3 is CAWSSGTGGLPQHF. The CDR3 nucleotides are TGTGCCTGGAGTTCCGGGACAGGGGGGTTGCCCCAGCATTTT.

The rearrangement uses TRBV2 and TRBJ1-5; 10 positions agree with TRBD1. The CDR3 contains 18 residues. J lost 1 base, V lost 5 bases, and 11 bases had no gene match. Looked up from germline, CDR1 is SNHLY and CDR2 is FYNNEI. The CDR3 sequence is CASSRTGTGDGSNQPQHF. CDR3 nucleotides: TGTGCCAGCAGTAGAACCGGGACAGGGGACGGGAGCAATCAGCCCCAGCATTTT.

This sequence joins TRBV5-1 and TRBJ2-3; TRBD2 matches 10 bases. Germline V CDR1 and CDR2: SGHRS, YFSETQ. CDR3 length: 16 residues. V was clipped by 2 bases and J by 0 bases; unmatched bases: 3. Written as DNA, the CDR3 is TGCGCCAGCAGCTTAGGACTAGCGGAGAGCACAGATACGCAGTATTTT. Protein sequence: CASSLGLAESTDTQYF.

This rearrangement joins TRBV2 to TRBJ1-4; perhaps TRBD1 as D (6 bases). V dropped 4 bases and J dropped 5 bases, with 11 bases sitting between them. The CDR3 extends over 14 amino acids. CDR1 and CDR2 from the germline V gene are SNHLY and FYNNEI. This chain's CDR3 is CASSGQGYNEKLFF. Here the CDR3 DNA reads TGTGCCAGCAGTGGTCAGGGGTACAATGAAAAACTGTTTTTT.

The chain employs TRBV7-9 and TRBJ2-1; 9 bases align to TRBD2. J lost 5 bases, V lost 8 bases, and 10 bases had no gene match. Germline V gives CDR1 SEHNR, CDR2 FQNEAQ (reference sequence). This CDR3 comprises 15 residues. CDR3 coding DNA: TGTGCCAGCGGTTTGGCGGGGGGGCTCGACAATGAGCAGTTCTTC. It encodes CASGLAGGLDNEQFF.

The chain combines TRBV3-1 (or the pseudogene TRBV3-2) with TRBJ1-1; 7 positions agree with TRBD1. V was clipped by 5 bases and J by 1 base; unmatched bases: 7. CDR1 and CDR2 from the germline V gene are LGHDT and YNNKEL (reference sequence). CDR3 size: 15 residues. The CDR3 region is CASSTPTGQNTEAFF. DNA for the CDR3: TGTGCCAGCAGCACCCCGACAGGGCAGAACACTGAAGCTTTCTTT.

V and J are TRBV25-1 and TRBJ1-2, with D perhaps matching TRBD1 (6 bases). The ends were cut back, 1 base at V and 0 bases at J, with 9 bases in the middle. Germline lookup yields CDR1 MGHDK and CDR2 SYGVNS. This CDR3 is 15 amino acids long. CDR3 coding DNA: TGTGCCAGCAGTGAATTTGGGACATCTAACTATGGCTACACCTTC. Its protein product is CASSEFGTSNYGYTF.

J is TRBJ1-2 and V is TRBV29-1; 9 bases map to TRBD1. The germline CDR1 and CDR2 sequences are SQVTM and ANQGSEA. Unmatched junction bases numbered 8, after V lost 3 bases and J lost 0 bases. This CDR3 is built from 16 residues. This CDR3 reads CSVDPGQGQPNYGYTF. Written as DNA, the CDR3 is TGCAGCGTTGACCCGGGACAGGGTCAACCTAACTATGGCTACACCTTC.

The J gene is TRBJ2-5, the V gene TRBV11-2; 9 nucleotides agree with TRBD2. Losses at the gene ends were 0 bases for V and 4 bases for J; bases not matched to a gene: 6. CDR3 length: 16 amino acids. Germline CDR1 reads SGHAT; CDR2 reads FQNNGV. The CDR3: CASSLDRSSGIETQYF. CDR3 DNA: TGTGCCAGCAGCTTAGATCGGTCTAGCGGGATAGAGACCCAGTACTTC.

The CDR3, as DNA: TGTGCCAGCAGCCATCCCGACAGGGGGCATAGTTCACCCCTCCACTTT. Translation gives CASSHPDRGHSSPLHF. The V call is TRBV4-2, the J call TRBJ1-6; 10 positions agree with TRBD1. CDR1 and CDR2 from the germline V gene are LGHNA and YNFKEQ. This CDR3 is built from 16 residues. V trimming: 3 bases; J trimming: 9 bases; junction bases outside the gene matches: 8.

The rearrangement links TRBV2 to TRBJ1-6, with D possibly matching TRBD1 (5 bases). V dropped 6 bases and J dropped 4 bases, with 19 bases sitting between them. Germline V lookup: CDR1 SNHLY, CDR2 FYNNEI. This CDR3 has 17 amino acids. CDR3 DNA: TGTGCCAGCAGCCCCACCGGGACTGAGACTTATAATTCACCCCTCCACTTT. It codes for CASSPTGTETYNSPLHF.

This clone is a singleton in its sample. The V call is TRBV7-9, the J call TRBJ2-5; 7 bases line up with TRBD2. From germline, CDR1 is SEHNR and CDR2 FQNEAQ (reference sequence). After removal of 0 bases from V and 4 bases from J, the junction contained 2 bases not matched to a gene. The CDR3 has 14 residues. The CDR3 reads CASSLAGGPETQYF. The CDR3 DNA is TGTGCCAGCAGCTTAGCGGGAGGGCCAGAGACCCAGTACTTC.

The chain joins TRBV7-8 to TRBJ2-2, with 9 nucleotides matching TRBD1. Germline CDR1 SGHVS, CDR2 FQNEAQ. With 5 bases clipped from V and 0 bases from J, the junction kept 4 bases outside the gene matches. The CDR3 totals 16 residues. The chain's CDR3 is CASSPTGGTNTGELFF. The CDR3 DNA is TGTGCCAGCAGCCCGACAGGGGGAACGAACACCGGGGAGCTGTTTTTT.